One and the same sample provided the 20 T cell receptor beta chains below, sequenced in a study of beta chain features in type 1 diabetes. General study findings and limits: Researchers report that Type 1 diabetes patients had moderately but significantly shorter TCRB CDR3s across all four CD4+ subsets.

Reverse transcription of all isolated RNA meant that expressed TCRB transcripts were sequenced. Generated by immunoSEQ multiplex PCR, the TCRdb table keeps only in-frame clones and is missing some. This sample has approximately 250,000 clones, with around 22% found just once. Their antigens are not known. The sequenced material came from naive CD4+ T cells from blood. Receptor source: a young woman with type 1 diabetes.

A few counts support this clone. The CDR3 DNA follows: TGTGCCAGCAGTGGTGAGGGATTCGAGCAGTACTTC. It encodes CASSGEGFEQYF. V gene TRBV14 combines with J gene TRBJ2-7, with D tentatively TRBD2 (5 bases). CDR3 size: 12 residues. The germline CDR1 and CDR2 sequences are SGHDN and FVKESK. V lost 6 bases, J lost 6 bases, and 12 bases lay in between.

V gene TRBV30 combines with J gene TRBJ1-5, with a possible D match to TRBD1 (5 bases). The V and J ends lost 0 bases and 5 bases respectively, with 11 bases between them. This CDR3 contains 14 residues. Germline CDR1 GTSNPN, CDR2 SVGIG (reference sequence). CDR3: CAWSVWGDYQPQHF. The CDR3 DNA reads TGTGCCTGGAGTGTATGGGGGGATTATCAGCCCCAGCATTTT.

This clone was seen a handful of times. The chain joins TRBV19 to TRBJ2-6, with 8 bases fitting TRBD1. The CDR3 has 15 amino acids. The J segment lost 4 bases and the V segment lost 6 bases, leaving 5 bases of the junction unmatched. Germline CDR1 LNHDA, CDR2 SQIVND (reference sequence). CDR3 DNA: TGTGCCAGTAGGGAACAGGGGGTAGGGGCCAACGTCCTGACTTTC. Protein sequence: CASREQGVGANVLTF.

In its sample, this clone was seen a few times. Here the CDR3 DNA reads TGTGCCAGCAGTGCCGGTCTGGGGGGCTCCTACAATGAGCAGTTCTTC. It is translated as CASSAGLGGSYNEQFF. The chain carries TRBV25-1 and TRBJ2-1; D possibly corresponds to TRBD2 (6 bases). This CDR3 has 16 amino acids. Germline loops: CDR1 MGHDK, CDR2 SYGVNS. Between the trimmed V and J ends, which lost 4 bases and 0 bases, there was a span of 13 bases.

The CDR3 nucleotides are TGTGCCAGCAAGGTTCCTACAGGGGGCAATGAGCAGTTCTTC. Its translation is CASKVPTGGNEQFF. The chain joins TRBV6-6 to TRBJ2-1, with TRBD1 matching 8 bases. Germline values: CDR1 MNHNY, CDR2 SVGAGI (reference sequence). Trimming took 7 bases from V and 6 from J; bases not matched to a gene: 8. The CDR3 totals 14 residues.

This clone was counted a few times. The chain couples TRBV7-3 to TRBJ2-5; 8 nucleotides agree with TRBD1. Germline CDR1 is SGHTA and CDR2 is FQGTGA. The CDR3 sequence is 14 residues long. Trimming removed 5 bases from V and 4 bases from J; junction bases left unmatched: 6. The DNA for the CDR3 is TGTGCCAGCAGCCTCAACCAGGGGGCAGAGACCCAGTACTTC. Protein product: CASSLNQGAETQYF.

The V call is TRBV9, the J call TRBJ2-5, with TRBD2 matching over 10 bases. CDR3 length equals 16 residues. The V and J ends lost 4 bases and 0 bases, in that order; junction bases with no gene match: 6. Germline CDR1 reads SGDLS; CDR2 reads YYNGEE. The CDR3 loop is CASSIGLAAHQETQYF. The CDR3, as DNA: TGTGCCAGCAGCATTGGACTAGCGGCACACCAAGAGACCCAGTACTTC.

The V gene is TRBV6-5, the J gene TRBJ2-7, with a weak D call TRBD1 (6 bases). Germline V gives CDR1 MNHEY, CDR2 SVGAGI. This CDR3 spans 15 amino acids. V was trimmed by 0 bases and J by 2 bases, leaving 11 bases between them. CDR3 loop: CASSYSGATTYEQYF. The CDR3 coding sequence is TGTGCCAGCAGTTACTCGGGGGCCACCACCTACGAGCAGTACTTC.

This clone came up a few times. The V gene is TRBV28, the J gene TRBJ1-2; TRBD1 is a possible D gene (5 bases). V gave up 4 bases and J gave up 3 bases, with 6 bases separating them. The CDR3 is 12 amino acids. Germline assignment: CDR1 MDHEN and CDR2 SYDVKM. Here the CDR3 reads CASSWGDYGYTF. In nucleotides, the CDR3 is TGTGCCAGCAGTTGGGGGGACTATGGCTACACCTTC.

The genes are TRBV30 and TRBJ2-5; 8 bases fit TRBD1. The germline V gene encodes CDR1 GTSNPN and CDR2 SVGIG (reference sequence). Trimming took 4 bases from V and 5 from J; bases not matched to a gene: 6. This CDR3 is built from 13 residues. The CDR3 loop is CAWTGTGLETQYF. CDR3 sequence (DNA): TGTGCCTGGACCGGGACAGGCTTGGAGACCCAGTACTTC.

V is TRBV6-1 and J is TRBJ1-1; D might be TRBD1 (6 bases). V was pared by 5 bases and J by 7 bases, with 14 bases between. Germline V gene sequence: CDR1 MNHNS, CDR2 SASEGT. This CDR3 spans 13 amino acids. The CDR3 sequence: CASSLYRAGEAFF. CDR3 DNA sequence: TGTGCCAGCAGTTTATACAGGGCTGGTGAAGCTTTCTTT.

The V and J genes are TRBV5-6 and TRBJ1-1, with D tentatively TRBD1 (5 bases). Trimming left V 3 bases short and J 5 bases short, with 17 bases between. The germline V gene encodes CDR1 SGHDT and CDR2 YYEEEE. The length of the CDR3 is 15 residues. Here the CDR3 reads CASSSLQQVITEAFF. The CDR3 coding sequence is TGTGCCAGCAGCTCACTCCAACAGGTTATAACTGAAGCTTTCTTT.

This rearrangement joins TRBV11-2 to TRBJ2-7, with 7 bases lining up with TRBD1. Germline CDR1 reads SGHAT; CDR2 reads FQNNGV. The CDR3 runs 12 residues. After removal of 5 bases from V and 4 bases from J, the junction contained 2 bases not matched to a gene. CDR3 bases: TGTGCCAGCAGCGTACAGGGGTACGAGCAGTACTTC. It is translated as CASSVQGYEQYF. Supplemented by reference TRBV11-2 and TRBJ2-7, the full variable domain reads EAGVAQSPRYKIIEKRQSVAFWCNPISGHATLYWYQQILGQGPKLLIQFQNNGVVDDSQLPKDRFSAERLKGVDSTLKIQPAKLEDSAVYLCASSVQGYEQYFGPGTRLTVT.

This clone turned up a few times. The V gene is TRBV2, the J gene TRBJ2-5; 13 bases map to TRBD2. CDR3 length equals 15 residues. Per germline, CDR1 SNHLY and CDR2 FYNNEI. V lost 6 bases, J lost 4 bases, and 5 bases stayed unmatched. The CDR3 region is CASSLGLAGIETQYF. The CDR3 nucleotides are TGTGCCAGCAGCCTGGGACTAGCGGGAATAGAGACCCAGTACTTC.

The CDR3 spells CASSQATESSYEQYF. CDR3 bases: TGCGCCAGCAGCCAAGCAACAGAGAGCTCCTACGAGCAGTACTTC. The chain recombines TRBV4-1 with TRBJ2-7; D is unclear. There are 15 residues in the CDR3. V lost 1 base, J lost 0 bases, and 10 bases lay in between. The germline gives CDR1 MGHRA, CDR2 YSYEKL.

The chain couples TRBV28 to TRBJ2-7, with TRBD1 matching 7 bases. After removal of 8 bases from V and 4 bases from J, the junction contained 14 bases not matched to a gene. There are 15 residues in the CDR3. The germline gives CDR1 MDHEN, CDR2 SYDVKM. DNA of the CDR3: TGTGCCAGCGTGACGTTCGGGACAGAATCGTACGAGCAGTACTTC. This translates into CASVTFGTESYEQYF.

The V call is TRBV30, the J call TRBJ2-3, with D possibly matching TRBD2 (5 bases). V shed 7 bases and J shed 4 bases, with 15 bases lying between them. CDR1 is GTSNPN, CDR2 SVGIG, per germline (reference sequence). The CDR3 loop spans 13 amino acids. The CDR3 reads CASSAKAADTQYF. CDR3 bases: TGTGCCTCTTCCGCCAAAGCGGCAGATACGCAGTATTTT.

The J gene is TRBJ2-1, the V gene TRBV29-1; 10 positions match TRBD1. V gave up 7 bases and J gave up 10 bases; unmatched junction bases: 7. CDR3 length: 12 amino acids. Germline assignment: CDR1 SQVTM and CDR2 ANQGSEA. CDR3 residues: CSGATGGREQFF. The CDR3 DNA reads TGCAGCGGGGCGACAGGGGGCAGGGAGCAGTTCTTC.

The chain combines TRBV14 with TRBJ2-5, with D possibly being TRBD1 (6 bases). CDR1 and CDR2 from the germline V gene are SGHDN and FVKESK. The ends were cut back, 6 bases at V and 5 bases at J, with 13 bases in the middle. This CDR3 is 13 amino acids long. The CDR3 region has the DNA TGTGCCAGCAGTATGGGGGCCTTTGAGACCCAGTACTTC. Translating it yields CASSMGAFETQYF. The full variable domain, completed using reference TRBV14 and TRBJ2-5, is EAGVTQFPSHSVIEKGQTVTLRCDPISGHDNLYWYRRVMGKEIKFLLHFVKESKQDESGMPNNRFLAERTGGTYSTLKVQPAELEDSGVYFCASSMGAFETQYFGPGTRLLVL.

The chain employs TRBV30 and TRBJ2-7; 10 bases agree with TRBD2. Germline V gives CDR1 GTSNPN, CDR2 SVGIG (reference sequence). J was trimmed by 3 bases and V by 0 bases; bases with no gene match: 2. CDR3 length: 14 residues. CDR3 in amino acids: CAWSVTSGIYEQYF. Here the CDR3 DNA reads TGTGCCTGGAGTGTAACTAGCGGGATCTACGAGCAGTACTTC.